This TCR beta chain was sequenced for a study of T cells in Graves' hyperthyroidism and ophthalmopathy. J lost 5 bases, V lost 4 bases, and 2 bases had no gene match. In germline, CDR1 is MNHEY, CDR2 SMNVEV (reference sequence). The CDR3 contains 15 residues. This clonotype was recorded at least ten times. The source material, RNA transcripts, was used to amplify TCR beta CDR3 regions. Researchers ran a first-round RT-PCR on the TCR CDR3 using the HTBI primer set. TCRdb called the multiplex PCR reads again in MiXCR, with one record for every CDR3 protein. The sample holds 250,000 to 300,000 distinct CDR3 sequences, more than 12% seen once.

Sequenced: blood. This clonotype was sampled from a woman aged 40 to 55 with Graves' hyperthyroidism that later progressed to Graves' ophthalmopathy. The gene calls are TRBV27 and TRBJ2-2, with 12 bases aligning to TRBD1. The DNA for the CDR3 is TGTGCCAGCAGTTGGGACAGGGGGCATACCGGGGAGCTGTTTTTT. This translates into CASSWDRGHTGELFF.